Listed below are T cell receptor beta chains from one sample, sequenced in a study of T cell changes during pregnancy in multiple sclerosis. The repertoire was sequenced with immunoSEQ multiplex PCR; TCRdb's copy has only in-frame clones and lacks some. The sample yields roughly 100,000 clones, roughly nine tenths seen once. Sequenced here: peripheral blood, sampled after pregnancy. These receptors originate from a female donor with multiple sclerosis, enrolled in a pregnancy study. Each CDR3 is given with its conserved first and last residue. The order of the fields is D gene, J gene, V gene, clone size, CDR3 protein, CDR3 DNA. The D gene is left open where the match is weak. Not every row has a clone size; where given, it reads once, few, many or a size class.

d_gene: TRBD1; j_gene: TRBJ1-2; v_gene: TRBV6-4; abundance: once; CDR3aa: CASRPTGDYGYTF; CDR3nt: TGTGCCAGCAGACCGACAGGGGACTATGGCTACACCTTC
d_gene: TRBD1; j_gene: TRBJ2-7; v_gene: TRBV11-2; abundance: .; CDR3aa: CASSFSIQGDYEQYF; CDR3nt: TGTGCCAGCAGCTTTAGTATCCAGGGGGACTACGAGCAGTACTTC
d_gene: .; j_gene: TRBJ1-5; v_gene: TRBV28; abundance: .; CDR3aa: CASYQGKQPQHF; CDR3nt: TGTGCCAGCTACCAGGGAAAGCAGCCCCAGCATTTT
d_gene: .; j_gene: TRBJ1-4; v_gene: TRBV4-3; abundance: .; CDR3aa: CASSQDNSQGSTNEKLFF; CDR3nt: TGCGCCAGCAGCCAAGATAATTCCCAGGGGTCGACTAATGAAAAACTGTTTTTT
d_gene: .; j_gene: TRBJ2-5; v_gene: TRBV2; abundance: .; CDR3aa: CASSEYGGLLGQETQYF; CDR3nt: TGTGCCAGCAGTGAATACGGGGGACTTCTAGGGCAAGAGACCCAGTACTTC
d_gene: .; j_gene: TRBJ1-5; v_gene: TRBV30; abundance: .; CDR3aa: CAWNEGDQPQHF; CDR3nt: TGTGCCTGGAATGAGGGAGATCAGCCCCAGCATTTT
d_gene: TRBD1; j_gene: TRBJ1-4; v_gene: TRBV9; abundance: .; CDR3aa: CASSVDGQGKGKLFF; CDR3nt: TGTGCCAGCAGCGTAGACGGACAGGGAAAGGGAAAACTGTTTTTT
d_gene: .; j_gene: TRBJ2-3; v_gene: TRBV10-3; abundance: .; CDR3aa: CAIRETGIRPDTQYF; CDR3nt: TGTGCCATCAGAGAAACAGGGATTCGTCCAGATACGCAGTATTTT
d_gene: TRBD2; j_gene: TRBJ2-3; v_gene: TRBV7-2; abundance: .; CDR3aa: CASSPGGASSTDTQYF; CDR3nt: TGTGCCAGCAGCCCGGGGGGGGCCTCCTCCACAGATACGCAGTATTTT
d_gene: .; j_gene: TRBJ1-1; v_gene: TRBV12-5; abundance: .; CDR3aa: CASALQENTEAFF; CDR3nt: TGTGCTAGTGCCCTCCAGGAGAACACTGAAGCTTTCTTT
d_gene: .; j_gene: TRBJ2-7; v_gene: TRBV28; abundance: .; CDR3aa: CASSTATGPYEQYF; CDR3nt: TGTGCCAGCAGTACCGCGACAGGTCCCTACGAGCAGTACTTC
d_gene: .; j_gene: TRBJ2-7; v_gene: TRBV2; abundance: .; CDR3aa: CASSRGRGEQYF; CDR3nt: TGTGCCAGCAGTAGGGGTAGGGGCGAGCAGTACTTC
d_gene: TRBD1; j_gene: TRBJ1-4; v_gene: TRBV2; abundance: .; CDR3aa: CASSGLTGSALRSEKLFF; CDR3nt: TGTGCCAGCAGTGGCCTGACAGGGTCCGCCCTCCGGAGTGAAAAACTGTTTTTT
d_gene: TRBD1; j_gene: TRBJ1-6; v_gene: TRBV2; abundance: few; CDR3aa: CASGRQGNSPLHF; CDR3nt: TGTGCCAGCGGTCGACAGGGGAATTCACCCCTCCACTTT